This T cell receptor beta chain was retrieved from a study of cytomegalovirus exposure and HLA in healthy donors. Study-level results: Researchers reported in a later analysis that common viral pathogens appeared linked to several top clusters. Sequencing probably produced one cluster of sequence variants that were highly shared. Later work showed greater clonal expansion in HLA-associated TCR beta chains than in equally common others. CMV serostatus was the only recorded immune exposure for donors.

By sample share, this clone is large. The antigen remains unidentified. The CDR3 is 16 residues long. The germline V gene encodes CDR1 SQVTM and CDR2 ANQGSEA. V lost 5 bases and J lost 1; bases outside the gene matches: 10. Use of 60 Vbeta and 13 Jbeta primers characterized the PCR. The assay was immunoSEQ multiplex PCR, and TCRdb's table has in-frame clones only and misses some. The data show about 150,000 clones, approximately 8.9% seen once. V gene TRBV29-1 combines with J gene TRBJ1-1; 10 positions agree with TRBD1. This receptor was obtained from a woman in her forties in good health and CMV-seropositive. The specimen was PBMCs. The CDR3 sequence is CSVWGGGTGANTEAFF. CDR3 nucleotide sequence: TGCAGCGTTTGGGGCGGCGGGACAGGGGCGAACACTGAAGCTTTCTTT.